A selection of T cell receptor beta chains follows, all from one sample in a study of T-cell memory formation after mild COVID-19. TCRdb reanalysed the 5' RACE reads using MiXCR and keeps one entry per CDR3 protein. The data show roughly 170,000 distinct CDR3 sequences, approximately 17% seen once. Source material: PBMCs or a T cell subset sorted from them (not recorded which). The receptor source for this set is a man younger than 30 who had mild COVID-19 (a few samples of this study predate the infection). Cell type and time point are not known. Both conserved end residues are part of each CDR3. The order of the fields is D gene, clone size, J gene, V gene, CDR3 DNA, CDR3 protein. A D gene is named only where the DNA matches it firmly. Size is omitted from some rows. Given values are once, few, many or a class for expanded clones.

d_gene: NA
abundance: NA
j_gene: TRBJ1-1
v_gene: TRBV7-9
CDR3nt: TGTGCCAGCAGCTTGAGGGGGGACTACACTGAAGCTTTCTTT
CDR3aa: CASSLRGDYTEAFF

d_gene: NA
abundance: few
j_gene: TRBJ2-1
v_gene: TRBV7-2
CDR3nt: TGTGCCAGCAGCTCAGCCGAGTACAATGAGCAGTTCTTC
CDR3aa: CASSSAEYNEQFF

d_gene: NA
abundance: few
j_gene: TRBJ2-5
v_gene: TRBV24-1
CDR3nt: TGTGCCACCAGTGACCAAACAGGGTTTGACGAGACCCAGTACTTC
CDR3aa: CATSDQTGFDETQYF

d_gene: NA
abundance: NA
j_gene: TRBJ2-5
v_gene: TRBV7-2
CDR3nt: TGTGCCAGCAGCTCTTCGACAGACGGAGAGACCCAGTACTTC
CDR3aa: CASSSSTDGETQYF

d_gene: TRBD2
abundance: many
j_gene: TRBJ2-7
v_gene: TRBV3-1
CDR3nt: TGTGCCAGCAGCCAAAATAGCGGGGGGGCCTACGAGCAGTACTTC
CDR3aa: CASSQNSGGAYEQYF

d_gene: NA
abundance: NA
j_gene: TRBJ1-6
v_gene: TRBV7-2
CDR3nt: TGTGCCAGCAGCTTAGAGTCTGCGGGAGGACCCTCACCCCTCCACTTT
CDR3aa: CASSLESAGGPSPLHF

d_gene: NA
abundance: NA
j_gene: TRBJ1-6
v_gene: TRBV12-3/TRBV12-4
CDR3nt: TGTGCCAGCAGTTTTCGGCGTTTTCATTCACCCCTCCACTTT
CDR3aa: CASSFRRFHSPLHF

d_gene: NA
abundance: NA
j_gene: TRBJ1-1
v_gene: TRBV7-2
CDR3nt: TGTGCCAGCAGCTTAGAAAGGGAGACTGAAGCTTTCTTT
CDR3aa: CASSLERETEAFF

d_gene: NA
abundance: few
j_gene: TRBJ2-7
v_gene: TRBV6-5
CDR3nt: TGTGCCAGCAGTTACGCGGCGGGACCCTACGAGCAGTACTTC
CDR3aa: CASSYAAGPYEQYF

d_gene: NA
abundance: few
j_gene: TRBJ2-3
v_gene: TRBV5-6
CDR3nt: TGTGCCAGCAGCCACGAGAATACGCAGTATTTT
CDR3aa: CASSHENTQYF

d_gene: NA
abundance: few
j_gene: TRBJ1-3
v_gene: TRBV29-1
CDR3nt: TGCAGCGCTGAGTCCTCTGGAAACACCATATATTTT
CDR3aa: CSAESSGNTIYF

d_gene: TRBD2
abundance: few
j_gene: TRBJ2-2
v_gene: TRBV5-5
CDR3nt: TGTGCCAGCAGCCCCGGTGGTAGCGGGGGTCTCAGGACCGGGGAGCTGTTTTTT
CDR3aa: CASSPGGSGGLRTGELFF

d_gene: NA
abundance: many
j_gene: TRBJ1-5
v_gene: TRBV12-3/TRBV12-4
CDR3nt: TGTGCCAGCAGTTATAGCCCCGCAGGGTTGAGTCAGCCCCAGCATTTT
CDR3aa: CASSYSPAGLSQPQHF

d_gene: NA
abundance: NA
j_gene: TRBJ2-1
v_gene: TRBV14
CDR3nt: TGTGCCAGCAGCCAGCACAGTAATGAGCAGTTCTTC
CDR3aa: CASSQHSNEQFF

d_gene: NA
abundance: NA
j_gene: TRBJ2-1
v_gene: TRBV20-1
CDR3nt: TGCAGTGCTAGGGGGTCAGTATACAATGAGCAGTTCTTC
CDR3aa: CSARGSVYNEQFF

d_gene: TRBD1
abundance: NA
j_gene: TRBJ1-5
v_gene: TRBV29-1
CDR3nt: TGCAGCGTCGCGGACAGGGGGCTTGGACAGCCCCAGCATTTT
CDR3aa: CSVADRGLGQPQHF

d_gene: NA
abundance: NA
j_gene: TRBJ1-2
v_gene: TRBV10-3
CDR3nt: TGTGCCATCAGTGCATCAAACTATGGCTACACCTTC
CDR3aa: CAISASNYGYTF

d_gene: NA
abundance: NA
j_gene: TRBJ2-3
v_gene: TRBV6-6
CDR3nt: TGTGCCAGCAGTTCGAGGGCAACAGATACGCAGTATTTT
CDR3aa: CASSSRATDTQYF

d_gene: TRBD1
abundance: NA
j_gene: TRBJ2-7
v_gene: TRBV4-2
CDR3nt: TGTGCCAGCAGCCGGGGGGGACAGGGGTCCTACGAGCAGTACTTC
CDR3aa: CASSRGGQGSYEQYF

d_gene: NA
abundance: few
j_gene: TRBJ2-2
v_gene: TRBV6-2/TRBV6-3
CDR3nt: TGTGCCAGCAGGCTCGGGACACCTAGCACCGGGGAGCTGTTTTTT
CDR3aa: CASRLGTPSTGELFF

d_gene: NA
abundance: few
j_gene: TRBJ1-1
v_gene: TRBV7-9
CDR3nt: TGTGCCAGCAGCCCACCCCTCACCAGAACTAACACTGAAGCTTTCTTT
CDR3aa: CASSPPLTRTNTEAFF

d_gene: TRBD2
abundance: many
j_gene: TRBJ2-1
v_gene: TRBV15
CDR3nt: TGTGCCACCAGCAGAGTCGGGGGGGCCTACAATGAGCAGTTCTTC
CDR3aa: CATSRVGGAYNEQFF

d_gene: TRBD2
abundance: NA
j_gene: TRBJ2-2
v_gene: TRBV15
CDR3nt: TGTGCCACCAGCAGACCATTGCCGGGACTAGCATACACCGGGGAGCTGTTTTTT
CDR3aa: CATSRPLPGLAYTGELFF

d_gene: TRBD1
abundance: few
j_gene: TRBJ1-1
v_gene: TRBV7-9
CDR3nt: TGTGCCAGCAGCTTAATGGGACAGGGATTATCTGAAGCTTTCTTT
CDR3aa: CASSLMGQGLSEAFF

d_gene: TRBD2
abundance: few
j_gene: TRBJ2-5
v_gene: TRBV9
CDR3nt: TGTGCCAGCAGCTCCTCTCCGGGACTAGTTATCGAGACCCAGTACTTC
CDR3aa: CASSSSPGLVIETQYF